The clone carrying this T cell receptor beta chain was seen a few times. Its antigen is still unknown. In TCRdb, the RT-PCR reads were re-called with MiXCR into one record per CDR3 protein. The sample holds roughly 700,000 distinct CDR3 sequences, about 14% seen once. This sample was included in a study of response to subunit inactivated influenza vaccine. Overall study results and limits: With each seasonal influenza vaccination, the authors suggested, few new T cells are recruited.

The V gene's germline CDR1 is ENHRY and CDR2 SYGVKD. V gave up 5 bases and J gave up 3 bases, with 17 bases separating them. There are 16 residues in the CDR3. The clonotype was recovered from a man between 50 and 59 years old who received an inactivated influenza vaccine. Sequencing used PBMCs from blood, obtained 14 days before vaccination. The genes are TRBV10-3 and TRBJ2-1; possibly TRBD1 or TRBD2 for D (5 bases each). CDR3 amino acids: CAISTMGPRGYNEQFF. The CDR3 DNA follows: TGTGCCATCAGTACAATGGGACCGCGAGGCTACAATGAGCAGTTCTTC.